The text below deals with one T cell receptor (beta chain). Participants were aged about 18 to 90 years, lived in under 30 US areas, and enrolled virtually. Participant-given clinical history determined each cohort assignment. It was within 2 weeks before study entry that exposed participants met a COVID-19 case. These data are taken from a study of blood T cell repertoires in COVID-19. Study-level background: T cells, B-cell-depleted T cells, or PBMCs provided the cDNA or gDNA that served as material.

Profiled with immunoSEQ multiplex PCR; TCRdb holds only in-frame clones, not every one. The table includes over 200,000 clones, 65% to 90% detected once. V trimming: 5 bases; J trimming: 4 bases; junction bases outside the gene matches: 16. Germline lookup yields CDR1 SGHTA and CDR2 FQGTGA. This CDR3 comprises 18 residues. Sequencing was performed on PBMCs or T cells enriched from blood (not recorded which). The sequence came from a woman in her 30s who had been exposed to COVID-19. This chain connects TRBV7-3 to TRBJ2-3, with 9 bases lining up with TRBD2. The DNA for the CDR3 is TGTGCCAGCAGCCCCAAGCCTTTGGCGGGGGGGCAGGCAGATACGCAGTATTTT. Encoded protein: CASSPKPLAGGQADTQYF.